One sample yielded the 21 T cell receptor beta chains listed below, sequenced in a study of Tregs in tolerant kidney transplant recipients. Assay: immunoSEQ multiplex PCR; the TCRdb copy retains only in-frame clones and omits some. The sample gives more than 25,000 clones, 70% to 85% of which show up once; around 2% is in the top ten. These receptors' targets are unknown. The sample consisted of Tregs from blood cultured with allogeneic cells. The origin of the receptors is a human donor in good health.

The gene calls are TRBV11-3 and TRBJ2-2; 8 nucleotides line up with TRBD1. The CDR3 totals 15 residues. V was pared by 3 bases and J by 5 bases, with 5 bases of the junction left unmatched. CDR1 SGHNT and CDR2 YENEEA come from the germline V gene. The DNA for the CDR3 is TGTGCCAGCAGCTTCCAGGGGGCGGGTACCGGGGAGCTGTTTTTT. Its translation: CASSFQGAGTGELFF.

This sequence joins TRBV18 and TRBJ1-1; perhaps TRBD1 as D (5 bases). CDR3 length equals 14 residues. Germline loops: CDR1 KGHSH, CDR2 LQKENI. Trimming stripped 5 bases from V and 0 bases from J, with 10 bases between. The CDR3 sequence: CASSSDSLNTEAFF. The CDR3 DNA reads as TGTGCCAGCTCATCTGACAGCCTGAACACTGAAGCTTTCTTT.

The CDR3: CAISEGAGANVLTF. The CDR3 DNA reads as TGTGCCATCAGTGAAGGGGCTGGGGCCAACGTCCTGACTTTC. This rearrangement joins TRBV10-3 to TRBJ2-6, with a possible D match to TRBD1 (5 bases). Germline V lookup: CDR1 ENHRY, CDR2 SYGVKD. V was cut by 3 bases and J by 2 bases, with 5 bases left in between. The CDR3 runs 14 residues.

The chain combines TRBV5-6 with TRBJ1-5; possible D gene TRBD1, 5 bases. The CDR3 is 14 residues long. V lost 3 bases, J lost 7 bases, and 14 bases lay in between. Germline V gene lookup returns CDR1 SGHDT and CDR2 YYEEEE. The CDR3 sequence is CASSSTGEGQPQHF. CDR3 bases: TGTGCCAGCAGCTCAACCGGGGAGGGGCAGCCCCAGCATTTT.

The V gene is TRBV4-1, the J gene TRBJ2-1; 9 bases agree with TRBD2. CDR3 size: 16 residues. J lost 6 bases, V lost 0 bases, and 6 bases had no gene match. Germline V gene data show CDR1 as MGHRA and CDR2 as YSYEKL. DNA for the CDR3: TGCGCCAGCAGCCAAGACCCCGGACTAGCGAGCAATGAGCAGTTCTTC. Its protein is CASSQDPGLASNEQFF.

This clone was observed a handful of times. This sequence joins TRBV2 and TRBJ2-2, with 7 bases that match TRBD2. Trimming cost V 7 bases and J 6 bases; bases outside gene matches: 11. CDR3 length: 15 residues. From germline, CDR1 is SNHLY and CDR2 FYNNEI. The CDR3 here is CASKWEGLSAGELFF. CDR3 coding DNA: TGTGCCAGCAAGTGGGAGGGGCTTTCAGCCGGGGAGCTGTTTTTT.

The chain employs TRBV5-4 and TRBJ2-1; 11 positions agree with TRBD1. CDR3 length: 16 amino acids. Germline V lookup: CDR1 SGHNT, CDR2 YYREEE (reference sequence). V shed 0 bases and J 3 bases; nucleotides not matched to a gene: 2. The CDR3 sequence: CASSLGGTGGYNEQFF. DNA of the CDR3: TGTGCCAGCAGCTTGGGCGGGACAGGGGGCTACAATGAGCAGTTCTTC.

The rearrangement uses TRBV9 and TRBJ2-1, with a tentative D call TRBD2 (6 bases). Trimming took 1 base from V and 0 from J, leaving 8 bases between them. Germline V gene sequence: CDR1 SGDLS, CDR2 YYNGEE. The CDR3 covers 15 residues. The chain's CDR3 is CASSVSGSSYNEQFF. The CDR3 DNA follows: TGTGCCAGCAGCGTATCCGGGAGCTCCTACAATGAGCAGTTCTTC.

Only a few counts were recorded for this clone. The chain joins TRBV2 to TRBJ2-5, with 7 bases matching TRBD2. Germline assignment: CDR1 SNHLY and CDR2 FYNNEI. CDR3 length: 14 residues. V gave up 4 bases and J gave up 4 bases; unmatched junction bases: 6. Written as DNA, the CDR3 is TGTGCCAGCAGTGGGGGAGGGAGAGGAGAGACCCAGTACTTC. Translation gives CASSGGGRGETQYF.

The CDR3 DNA sequence: TGCGCCAGCAGCTTGCAGGGTTGGAACACCGGGGAGCTGTTTTTT. The encoded protein is CASSLQGWNTGELFF. J is TRBJ2-2 and V is TRBV5-1, with a weak D call TRBD1 (5 bases). V lost 1 base to trimming and J lost 1 base, with 8 bases between them. The CDR3 contains 15 residues. Per germline, CDR1 SGHRS and CDR2 YFSETQ. Supplemented by reference TRBV5-1 and TRBJ2-2, the full variable domain reads KAGVTQTPRYLIKTRGQQVTLSCSPISGHRSVSWYQQTPGQGLQFLFEYFSETQRNKGNFPGRFSGRQFSNSRSEMNVSTLELGDSALYLCASSLQGWNTGELFFGEGSRLTVL.

The chain carries TRBV10-3 and TRBJ1-1, with TRBD1 identical over 9 bases. Germline loops: CDR1 ENHRY, CDR2 SYGVKD. The CDR3 runs to 14 residues. J lost 3 bases, V lost 4 bases, and 3 bases had no gene match. CDR3: CAISVRDRDTEAFF. In nucleotides, the CDR3 is TGTGCCATCAGTGTCCGGGACAGGGACACTGAAGCTTTCTTT.

The chain uses TRBV11-3 and TRBJ2-3; D is perhaps TRBD2 (6 bases). V lost 5 bases to trimming and J lost 7 bases, with 7 bases between them. This CDR3 has 11 residues. Germline V gene data show CDR1 as SGHNT and CDR2 as YENEEA. Here the CDR3 reads CASSRTNTQYF. In nucleotides, the CDR3 is TGTGCCAGCAGCCGGACTAATACGCAGTATTTT. Filled out from reference TRBV11-3 and TRBJ2-3, the complete variable domain reads EAGVVQSPRYKIIEKKQPVAFWCNPISGHNTLYWYLQNLGQGPELLIRYENEEAVDDSQLPKDRFSAERLKGVDSTLKIQPAELGDSAVYLCASSRTNTQYFGPGTRLTVL.

This clone was seen a few times. The chain recombines TRBV7-8 with TRBJ2-2; 12 nucleotides agree with TRBD2. V shed 3 bases and J 4 bases; nucleotides not matched to a gene: 3. This CDR3 spans 16 amino acids. The germline V gene encodes CDR1 SGHVS and CDR2 FQNEAQ. CDR3 in amino acids: CASSFLAGGGTGELFF. The CDR3 DNA reads as TGTGCCAGCAGCTTTCTAGCGGGAGGGGGCACCGGGGAGCTGTTTTTT.

This chain links TRBV29-1 with TRBJ2-1; no reliable D call. Germline CDR1 reads SQVTM; CDR2 reads ANQGSEA. The V end was cut by 7 bases, the J end by 3 bases, with 22 bases between. The CDR3 contains 16 residues. The CDR3: CSANGESQVVYNEQFF. DNA of the CDR3: TGCAGCGCCAATGGGGAATCCCAGGTTGTCTACAATGAGCAGTTCTTC.

CDR3 in amino acids: CASNHGSGRTDTQYF. Here the CDR3 DNA reads TGTGCCAGCAACCACGGTAGCGGGAGAACAGATACGCAGTATTTT. The chain links TRBV27 to TRBJ2-3; 9 bases map to TRBD2. CDR3 length equals 15 residues. Germline CDR1 reads MNHEY; CDR2 reads SMNVEV (reference sequence). Germline trimming cut 7 bases from V and 3 bases from J; bases unmatched to any gene: 8.

This chain joins TRBV7-9 and TRBJ2-5, with 8 positions matching TRBD2. Trimming at V came to 5 bases and at J to 4 bases, leaving 9 bases not matched to a gene. Looked up from germline, CDR1 is SEHNR and CDR2 is FQNEAQ (reference sequence). The CDR3 extends over 15 amino acids. The CDR3 region is CASSLSGRGRETQYF. For the CDR3, the DNA is TGTGCCAGCAGCCTAAGCGGGAGAGGGAGAGAGACCCAGTACTTC.

The rearrangement joins TRBV18 to TRBJ2-3; perhaps TRBD1 as D (6 bases). The V gene lost 8 bases and the J gene lost 0 bases, with 21 bases spanning the gap. The length of the CDR3 is 17 residues. The germline CDR1 and CDR2 sequences are KGHSH and LQKENI. The CDR3 here is CASSRQVGVLSTDTQYF. The CDR3 region has the DNA TGTGCCAGCAGTCGACAGGTCGGGGTTCTTAGCACAGATACGCAGTATTTT.

To note about this clone: Germline is not matched at one junction end, which may reflect a read error. J is TRBJ1-4 and V is TRBV29-1; D not resolved. CDR3 length: 15 residues. CDR1 and CDR2 from the germline V gene are SQVTM and ANQGSEA. The CDR3 DNA sequence: TGCAGCGTTAAAGACCCTATTTGGCATAATGAAAAACTGTTTTTT. Translation: CSVKDPIWHNEKLFF. Full variable domain (outside the CDR3, taken from reference TRBV29-1 and TRBJ1-4): SAVISQKPSRDICQRGTSLTIQCQVDSQVTMMFWYRQQPGQSLTLIATANQGSEATYESGFVIDKFPISRPNLTFSTLTVSNMSPEDSSIYLCSVKDPIWHNEKLFFGSGTQLSVL.

V gene TRBV6-5 combines with J gene TRBJ2-1; unclear D gene. Germline CDR1 reads MNHEY; CDR2 reads SVGAGI. V lost 7 bases and J 0 bases, leaving 10 bases between the germline ends. This CDR3 comprises 14 residues. The CDR3 protein is CASTRGYSYNEQFF. In nucleotides, the CDR3 is TGTGCCAGCACCCGCGGCTACTCCTACAATGAGCAGTTCTTC.

This sequence joins TRBV6-6 and TRBJ1-2; 8 nucleotides line up with TRBD1. V dropped 4 bases and J dropped 8; count of bases not matched to a gene: 6. This CDR3 contains 13 residues. Germline lookup yields CDR1 MNHNY and CDR2 SVGAGI (reference sequence). The CDR3 DNA is TGTGCCAGCAGTTGGGACAGGCCCGTGGGCTACACCTTC. The encoded protein is CASSWDRPVGYTF.

The chain employs TRBV10-3 and TRBJ2-3; TRBD2 matches at 9 bases. V gave up 7 bases and J gave up 0 bases; unmatched junction bases: 5. The CDR3 contains 15 residues. Germline CDR1 is ENHRY and CDR2 is SYGVKD. As DNA, the CDR3 is TGTGCCATCAAACGGCGGGGGGGGAGCACAGATACGCAGTATTTT. This gives the protein CAIKRRGGSTDTQYF.